This record covers a single T cell receptor beta chain. CDR1 is KGHDR, CDR2 SFDVKD, per germline. V trimming: 4 bases; J trimming: 8 bases; junction bases outside the gene matches: 7. The CDR3 has 14 residues. These data come from a study of blood T cell repertoires in COVID-19. Background on the study: COVID-19 samples from acute and convalescent phases originated in the United States, Italy and Spain. Nucleic acid was either cDNA or gDNA, and it came from T cells, B-cell-depleted T cells, or PBMCs.

Methods used by the authors: Counts of nucleated cells, estimated from reference gene primer amplification, were obtained. Profiling relied on immunoSEQ multiplex PCR, and the TCRdb table lists in-frame clones only, not all of them. That table is the source of V, J and clone size, and D and trimming were worked out from the DNA. This sample has some 200,000 clones, with around four fifths found just once. While infection was still active, Seattle patients were enrolled and then followed longitudinally. The chain links TRBV24-1 to TRBJ1-2; 9 nucleotides agree with TRBD1. The sequence was collected from a woman older than 75 with COVID-19, enrolled during active disease. The sample consisted of peripheral blood. The CDR3 DNA reads as TGTGCCACCAGTGACCCCTGGACAGGGGAGGGCTACACCTTC. As protein: CATSDPWTGEGYTF.